This T cell receptor beta chain derives from a study of T cells in Graves' hyperthyroidism and ophthalmopathy. V was clipped by 0 bases and J by 2 bases, with 13 bases between them. The CDR3 contains 16 residues. From germline, CDR1 is SGHRS and CDR2 YFSETQ. RNA transcripts served as the template for amplifying TCR beta CDR3 regions. TCR CDR3 regions were first amplified by RT-PCR with HTBI primers. In TCRdb, the multiplex PCR reads were re-called with MiXCR into one record per CDR3 protein. The table lists more than 450,000 distinct CDR3 sequences, roughly 21% of them singletons. The source material was blood. The TCR originated in a man between 40 and 49 years old with Graves' ophthalmopathy. The chain employs TRBV5-1 and TRBJ2-3; D is unclear. CDR3 loop: CASSLAPGHHTDTQYF. The CDR3 region has the DNA TGCGCCAGCAGCTTGGCCCCGGGTCATCACACAGATACGCAGTATTTT.